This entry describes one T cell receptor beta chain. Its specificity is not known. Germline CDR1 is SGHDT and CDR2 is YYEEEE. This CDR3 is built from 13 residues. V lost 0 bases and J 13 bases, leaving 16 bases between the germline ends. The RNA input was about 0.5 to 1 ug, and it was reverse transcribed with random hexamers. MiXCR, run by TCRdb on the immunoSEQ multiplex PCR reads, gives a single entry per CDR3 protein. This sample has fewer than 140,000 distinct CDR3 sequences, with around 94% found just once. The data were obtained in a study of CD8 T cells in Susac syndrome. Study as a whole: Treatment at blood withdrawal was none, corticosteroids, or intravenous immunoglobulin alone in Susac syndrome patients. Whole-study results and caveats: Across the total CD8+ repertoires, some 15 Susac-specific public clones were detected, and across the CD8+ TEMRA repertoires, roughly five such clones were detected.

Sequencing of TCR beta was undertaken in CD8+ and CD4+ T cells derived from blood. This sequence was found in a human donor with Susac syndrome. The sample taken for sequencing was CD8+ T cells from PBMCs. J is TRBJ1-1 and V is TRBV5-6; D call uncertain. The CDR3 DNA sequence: TGTGCCAGCAGCTTGGAGGGTGGCTTTAGCGATTTCTTT. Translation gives CASSLEGGFSDFF.